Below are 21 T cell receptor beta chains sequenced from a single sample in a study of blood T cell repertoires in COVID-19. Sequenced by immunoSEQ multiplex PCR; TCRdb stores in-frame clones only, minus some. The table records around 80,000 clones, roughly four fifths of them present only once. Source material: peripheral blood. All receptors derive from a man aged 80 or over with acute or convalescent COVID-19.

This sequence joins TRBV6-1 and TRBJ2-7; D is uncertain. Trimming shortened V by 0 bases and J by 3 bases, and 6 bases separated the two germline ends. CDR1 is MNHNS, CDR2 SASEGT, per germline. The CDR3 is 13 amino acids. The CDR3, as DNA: TGTGCCAGCAGTGAAGCCCGGGTCTACGAGCAGTACTTC. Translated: CASSEARVYEQYF.

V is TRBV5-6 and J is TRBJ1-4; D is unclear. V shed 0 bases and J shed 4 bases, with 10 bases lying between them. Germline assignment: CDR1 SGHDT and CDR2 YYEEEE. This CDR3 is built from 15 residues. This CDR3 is CASSLDSGINEKLFF. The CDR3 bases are TGTGCCAGCAGCTTGGATTCGGGTATTAATGAAAAACTGTTTTTT.

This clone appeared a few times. The DNA of the CDR3 is TGTGCCTGGAGTGAGGGGCAGGTAGCTGGAAACACCATATATTTT. As protein: CAWSEGQVAGNTIYF. The rearrangement links TRBV30 to TRBJ1-3; tentative D call: TRBD1 (5 bases). The ends were cut back, 1 base at V and 2 bases at J, with 12 bases in the middle. The CDR3 runs to 15 residues. Germline lookup yields CDR1 GTSNPN and CDR2 SVGIG (reference sequence).

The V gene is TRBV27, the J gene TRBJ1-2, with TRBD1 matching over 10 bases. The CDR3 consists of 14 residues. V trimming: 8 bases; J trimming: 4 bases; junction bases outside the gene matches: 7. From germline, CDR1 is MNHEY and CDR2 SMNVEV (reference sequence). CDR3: CASGEGQGSYGYTF. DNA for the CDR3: TGTGCCAGCGGGGAGGGACAGGGGAGCTATGGCTACACCTTC.

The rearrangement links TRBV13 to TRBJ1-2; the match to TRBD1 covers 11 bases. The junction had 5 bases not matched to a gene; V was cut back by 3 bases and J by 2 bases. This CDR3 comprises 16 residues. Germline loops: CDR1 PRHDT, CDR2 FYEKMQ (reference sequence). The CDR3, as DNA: TGTGCCAGCAGCTTTTATGGACAGGGGGCGAACTATGGCTACACCTTC. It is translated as CASSFYGQGANYGYTF.

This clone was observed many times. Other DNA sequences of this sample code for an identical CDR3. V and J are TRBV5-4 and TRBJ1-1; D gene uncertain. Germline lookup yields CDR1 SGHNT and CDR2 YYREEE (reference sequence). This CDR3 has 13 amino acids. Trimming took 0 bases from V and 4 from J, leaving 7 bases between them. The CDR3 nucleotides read TGTGCCAGCAGCTTGGAATCTCGCACTGAAGCTTTCTTT. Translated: CASSLESRTEAFF. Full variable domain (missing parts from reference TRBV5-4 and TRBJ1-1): ETGVTQSPTHLIKTRGQQVTLRCSSQSGHNTVSWYQQALGQGPQFIFQYYREEENGRGNFPPRFSGLQFPNYSSELNVNALELDDSALYLCASSLESRTEAFFGQGTRLTVV.

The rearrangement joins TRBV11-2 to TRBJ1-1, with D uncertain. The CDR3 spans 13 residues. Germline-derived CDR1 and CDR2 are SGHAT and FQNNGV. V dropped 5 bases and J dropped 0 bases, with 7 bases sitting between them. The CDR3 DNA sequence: TGTGCCAGCAGCCAGCAGGTGAACACTGAAGCTTTCTTT. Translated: CASSQQVNTEAFF.

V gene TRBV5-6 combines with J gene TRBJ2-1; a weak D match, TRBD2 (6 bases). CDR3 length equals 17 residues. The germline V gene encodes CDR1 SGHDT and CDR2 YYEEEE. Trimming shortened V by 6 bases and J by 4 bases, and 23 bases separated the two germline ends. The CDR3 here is CASTRGRDAIPYNEQFF. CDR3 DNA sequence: TGTGCCAGCACCCGAGGGCGGGACGCAATCCCTTACAATGAGCAGTTCTTC.

CDR3 sequence reads: CASSYGTGLYGYTF. CDR3 nucleotides: TGTGCCAGCAGTTACGGGACAGGGCTTTATGGCTACACCTTC. This chain joins TRBV6-5 and TRBJ1-2; 9 bases line up with TRBD1. Unmatched junction bases numbered 3, after V lost 2 bases and J lost 5 bases. Germline V gene lookup returns CDR1 MNHEY and CDR2 SVGAGI. The CDR3 is made up of 14 amino acids.

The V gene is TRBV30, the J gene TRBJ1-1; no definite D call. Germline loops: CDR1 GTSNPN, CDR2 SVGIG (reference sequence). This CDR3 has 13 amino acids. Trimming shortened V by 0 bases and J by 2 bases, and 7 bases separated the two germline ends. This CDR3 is CAWSVRGNTEAFF. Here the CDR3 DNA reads TGTGCCTGGAGTGTTCGGGGAAACACTGAAGCTTTCTTT.

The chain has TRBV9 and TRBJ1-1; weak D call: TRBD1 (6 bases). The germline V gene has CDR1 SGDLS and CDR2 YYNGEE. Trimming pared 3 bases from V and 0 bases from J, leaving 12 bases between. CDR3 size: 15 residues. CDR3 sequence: CASSGQAHMNTEAFF. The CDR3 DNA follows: TGTGCCAGCAGCGGACAGGCCCACATGAACACTGAAGCTTTCTTT.

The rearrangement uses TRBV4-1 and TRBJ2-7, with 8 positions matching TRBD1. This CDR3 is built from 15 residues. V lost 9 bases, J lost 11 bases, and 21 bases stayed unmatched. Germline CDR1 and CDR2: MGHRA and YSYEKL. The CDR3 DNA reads TGCGCCAGGACCCATGTCCCCTTCCCAGGGGGCTCCAAGTACTTC. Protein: CARTHVPFPGGSKYF.

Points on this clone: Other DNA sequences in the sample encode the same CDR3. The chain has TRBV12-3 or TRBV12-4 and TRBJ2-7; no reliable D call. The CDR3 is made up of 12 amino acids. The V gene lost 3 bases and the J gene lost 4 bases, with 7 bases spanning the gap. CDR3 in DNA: TGTGCCAGCAGTTTCGGCGGTTACGAGCAGTACTTC. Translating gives CASSFGGYEQYF.

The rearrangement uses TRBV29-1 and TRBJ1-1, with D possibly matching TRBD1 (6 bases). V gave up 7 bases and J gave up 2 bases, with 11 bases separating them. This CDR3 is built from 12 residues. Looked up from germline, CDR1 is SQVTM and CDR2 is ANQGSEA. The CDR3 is CSASGQNTEAFF. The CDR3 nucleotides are TGCAGCGCCTCGGGACAAAACACTGAAGCTTTCTTT.

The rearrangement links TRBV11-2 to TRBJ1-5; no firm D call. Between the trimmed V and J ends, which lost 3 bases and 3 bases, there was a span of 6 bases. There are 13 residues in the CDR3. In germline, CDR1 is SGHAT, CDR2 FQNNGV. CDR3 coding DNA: TGTGCCAGCAGCTTTGACACCAATCAGCCCCAGCATTTT. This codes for CASSFDTNQPQHF.

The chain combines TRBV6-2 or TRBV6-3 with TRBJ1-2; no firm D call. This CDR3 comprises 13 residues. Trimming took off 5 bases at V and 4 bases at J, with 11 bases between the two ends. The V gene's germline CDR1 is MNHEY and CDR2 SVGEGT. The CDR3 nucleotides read TGTGCCAGCAGTGCCCCAGGAATCTATGGCTACACCTTC. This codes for CASSAPGIYGYTF.

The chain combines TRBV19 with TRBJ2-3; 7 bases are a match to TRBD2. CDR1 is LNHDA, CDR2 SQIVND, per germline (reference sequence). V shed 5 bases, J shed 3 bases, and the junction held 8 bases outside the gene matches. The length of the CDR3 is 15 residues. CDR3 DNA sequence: TGTGCCAGTAGTCAAGCGGGGCTTAGTACAGATACGCAGTATTTT. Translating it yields CASSQAGLSTDTQYF.

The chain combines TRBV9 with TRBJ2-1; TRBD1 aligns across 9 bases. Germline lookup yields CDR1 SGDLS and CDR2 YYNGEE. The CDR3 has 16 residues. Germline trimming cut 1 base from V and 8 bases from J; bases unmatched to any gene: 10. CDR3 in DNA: TGTGCCAGCAGCGTAAGGGTTACAGGGGGCCTCGATGAGCAGTTCTTC. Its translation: CASSVRVTGGLDEQFF.

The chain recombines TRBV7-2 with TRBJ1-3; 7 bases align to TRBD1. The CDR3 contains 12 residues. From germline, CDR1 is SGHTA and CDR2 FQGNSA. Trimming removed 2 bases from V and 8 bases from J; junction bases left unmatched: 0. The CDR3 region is CASSLTGDTIYF. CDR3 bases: TGTGCCAGCAGCTTAACAGGGGACACCATATATTTT. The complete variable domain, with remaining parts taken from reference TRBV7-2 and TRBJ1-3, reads GAGVSQSPSNKVTEKGKDVELRCDPISGHTALYWYRQSLGQGLEFLIYFQGNSAPDKSGLPSDRFSAERTGGSVSTLTIQRTQQEDSAVYLCASSLTGDTIYFGEGSWLTVV.

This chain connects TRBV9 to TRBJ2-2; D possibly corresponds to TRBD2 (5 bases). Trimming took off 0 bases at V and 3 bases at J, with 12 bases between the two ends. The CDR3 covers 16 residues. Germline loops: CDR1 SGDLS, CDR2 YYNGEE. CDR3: CASSVGPGSDTGELFF. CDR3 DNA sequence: TGTGCCAGCAGCGTAGGACCGGGGTCGGACACCGGGGAGCTGTTTTTT.

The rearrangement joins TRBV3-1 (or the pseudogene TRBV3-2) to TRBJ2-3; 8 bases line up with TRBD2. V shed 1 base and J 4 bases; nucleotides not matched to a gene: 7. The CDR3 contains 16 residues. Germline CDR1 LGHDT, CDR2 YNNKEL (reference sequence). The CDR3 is CASSQALGLASDTQYF. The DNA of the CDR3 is TGTGCCAGCAGCCAAGCTCTCGGACTAGCTTCAGATACGCAGTATTTT.